The source of this T cell receptor beta chain is a study of chemoradiotherapy in HPV16-positive cancers. Overall study context: Candidate HPV-specific clones and shared TCR motifs came from two HPV16-positive patients.

Germline V gene sequence: CDR1 MNHNS, CDR2 SASEGT. This CDR3 is 17 amino acids long. Trimming took 6 bases from V and 6 from J; bases not matched to a gene: 16. Clones were sequenced by immunoSEQ multiplex PCR, and TCRdb holds only the in-frame ones, with some missing. Among some 1,500 clones listed, roughly two thirds were seen once. About this clone: Its antigen is undetermined. A far larger clone differs by one base, so this is likely a read error. Within the sample, other DNA sequences also encode this same CDR3.

Study-level points and caveats: HPV-specific T cells were functionally defined from only a couple of HPV16-positive patients. During treatment, candidate HPV-specific clones and E7-related motifs expanded in tumor.

The chain combines TRBV6-1 with TRBJ1-5; 8 bases line up with TRBD1. The source of this sequence is a human donor with HPV-associated anogenital cancer. The sample consisted of tumor tissue, taken from a patient who underwent chemoradiotherapy. This CDR3 reads CASSEWGIRGPGQPQHF. CDR3 coding DNA: TGTGCCAGCAGCGAATGGGGTATCAGGGGGCCAGGTCAGCCCCAGCATTTT.